One sample yielded the 15 T cell receptor beta chains listed below, sequenced in a study of cytomegalovirus exposure and HLA in healthy donors. 60 Vbeta and 13 Jbeta primers were used in PCR. Clones were sequenced by immunoSEQ multiplex PCR, and TCRdb holds only the in-frame ones, with some missing. The sample shows roughly 100,000 clones, about 80% of them seen only once. The specimen was PBMCs. These receptors originate from a woman aged 40 to 50 in good health and CMV-seronegative.

The chain joins TRBV7-9 to TRBJ2-3; TRBD1 might be the D (6 bases). Germline V gene sequence: CDR1 SEHNR, CDR2 FQNEAQ (reference sequence). Trimming took 4 bases from V and 4 from J, leaving 18 bases between them. CDR3 size: 16 residues. CDR3 residues: CASSSIGGAFSDTQYF. The CDR3 DNA reads TGTGCCAGCAGCTCCATAGGGGGAGCCTTTTCAGATACGCAGTATTTT. The entire variable domain, with the rest obtained from reference TRBV7-9 and TRBJ2-3, is as follows: DTGVSQNPRHKITKRGQNVTFRCDPISEHNRLYWYRQTLGQGPEFLTYFQNEAQLEKSRLLSDRFSAERPKGSFSTLEIQRTEQGDSAMYLCASSSIGGAFSDTQYFGPGTRLTVL.

The CDR3, as DNA: TGTGCCAGCAGTGAAAACAGGGATGTTGGGCAGTACTTC. It is translated as CASSENRDVGQYF. The chain couples TRBV2 to TRBJ2-7, with D tentatively TRBD1 (6 bases). Deletions cut 2 bases from V and 9 bases from J, with 14 bases between. The germline V gene encodes CDR1 SNHLY and CDR2 FYNNEI. The CDR3 covers 13 residues.

The chain has TRBV7-9 and TRBJ2-7, with 8 bases lining up with TRBD2. The CDR3 is 15 residues long. CDR1 is SEHNR and CDR2 is FQNEAQ in the germline V gene (reference sequence). J lost 5 bases, V lost 5 bases, and 11 bases had no gene match. CDR3 residues: CASSPKGLAPNEQYF. Here the CDR3 DNA reads TGTGCCAGCAGCCCCAAAGGACTAGCCCCAAACGAGCAGTACTTC.

This chain connects TRBV9 to TRBJ1-6; TRBD1 matches at 8 bases. CDR3 length equals 12 residues. The junction had 3 bases not matched to a gene; V was cut back by 4 bases and J by 12 bases. Germline-derived CDR1 and CDR2 are SGDLS and YYNGEE. CDR3 sequence reads: CASSLTGGPLHF. In nucleotides, the CDR3 is TGTGCCAGCAGCCTAACAGGGGGACCCCTCCACTTT.

The chain is built from TRBV9 and TRBJ2-1, with 8 bases that match TRBD1. From germline, CDR1 is SGDLS and CDR2 YYNGEE. The CDR3 has 16 amino acids. Losses at the gene ends were 3 bases for V and 12 bases for J; bases not matched to a gene: 17. Written as DNA, the CDR3 is TGTGCCAGCAGCGCGAGCCCGGGACAGGCTATCCTTGGGCAGTTCTTC. Translated: CASSASPGQAILGQFF. The full variable domain, rest sourced from reference TRBV9 and TRBJ2-1, is DSGVTQTPKHLITATGQRVTLRCSPRSGDLSVYWYQQSLDQGLQFLIQYYNGEERAKGNILERFSAQQFPDLHSELNLSSLELGDSALYFCASSASPGQAILGQFFGPGTRLTVL.

The V and J genes are TRBV28 and TRBJ1-4; D is undetermined. The CDR3 spans 11 residues. V was shortened by 2 bases and J by 8 bases, with 3 bases between the two germline ends. CDR1 and CDR2 from the germline V gene are MDHEN and SYDVKM. CDR3 protein: CASSLVEKLFF. In nucleotides, the CDR3 is TGTGCCAGCAGTTTAGTAGAAAAACTGTTTTTT.

This sequence joins TRBV4-3 and TRBJ2-7; weak D call: TRBD1 (5 bases). The germline V gene encodes CDR1 LGHNA and CDR2 YSLEER. Trimming shortened V by 0 bases and J by 2 bases, and 14 bases separated the two germline ends. This CDR3 contains 16 residues. The CDR3 bases are TGCGCCAGCAGCCAAGATCAAACGCAGGGAACCTACGAGCAGTACTTC. Translating gives CASSQDQTQGTYEQYF.

V and J are TRBV27 and TRBJ2-3; no firm D call. With 3 bases removed from V and 3 bases from J, the gap between germline ends came to 7 bases. This CDR3 comprises 13 residues. Per the germline V gene, CDR1 is MNHEY and CDR2 is SMNVEV (reference sequence). Written as DNA, the CDR3 is TGTGCCAGCAGTTTTCTTTCGACAGATACGCAGTATTTT. It encodes CASSFLSTDTQYF.

This chain links TRBV11-2 with TRBJ2-3; 9 bases are a match to TRBD2. Germline CDR1 and CDR2: SGHAT and FQNNGV. The CDR3 length is 15 residues. After removal of 5 bases from V and 3 bases from J, the junction contained 6 bases not matched to a gene. Here the CDR3 DNA reads TGTGCCAGCAGCACACGGACTAGCGCTACAGATACGCAGTATTTT. As protein: CASSTRTSATDTQYF.

The rearrangement links TRBV5-6 to TRBJ2-7, with 8 bases lining up with TRBD1. V gave up 4 bases and J gave up 3 bases; unmatched junction bases: 6. CDR3 length equals 14 residues. The germline V gene encodes CDR1 SGHDT and CDR2 YYEEEE. The CDR3 coding sequence is TGTGCCAGCAGCCTTCAGGGGGCGCTCTACGAGCAGTACTTC. It translates to CASSLQGALYEQYF.

The gene calls are TRBV28 and TRBJ1-2, with a weak D call TRBD1 (5 bases). The CDR3 sequence is 13 residues long. Trimming took 3 bases from V and 11 from J, leaving 16 bases between them. Germline V gene sequence: CDR1 MDHEN, CDR2 SYDVKM. This chain's CDR3 is CASSFSPGTGYTF. CDR3 nucleotides: TGTGCCAGCAGTTTTTCTCCCGGGACTGGTTACACCTTC.

The table lists this clone with a few counts. The chain combines TRBV27 with TRBJ1-2, with 7 nucleotides matching TRBD1. The CDR3 length is 16 residues. Germline lookup yields CDR1 MNHEY and CDR2 SMNVEV (reference sequence). With 2 bases clipped from V and 4 bases from J, the junction kept 10 bases outside the gene matches. This CDR3 reads CASSLTAGQVLYGYTF. In DNA form, the CDR3 reads TGTGCCAGCAGTTTAACGGCCGGACAGGTCCTCTATGGCTACACCTTC.

The chain couples TRBV5-1 to TRBJ1-1; D gene unclear. This CDR3 comprises 14 residues. The V end lost 4 bases, the J end lost 0 bases, and 10 bases lay between the germline ends. CDR1 is SGHRS, CDR2 YFSETQ, per germline. The CDR3 sequence is CASSREYVNTEAFF. CDR3 in DNA: TGCGCCAGCAGCCGGGAGTACGTGAACACTGAAGCTTTCTTT.

The CDR3 reads CASSLEVAGEQFF. In nucleotides, the CDR3 is TGCGCCAGCAGCTTGGAGGTAGCCGGTGAGCAGTTCTTC. The gene calls are TRBV5-1 and TRBJ2-1, with D uncertain. The germline V gene has CDR1 SGHRS and CDR2 YFSETQ. The CDR3 is made up of 13 amino acids. Trimming removed 0 bases from V and 9 bases from J, with 10 bases in between.

This clone was found once. The chain carries TRBV28 and TRBJ1-1; weak D call: TRBD1 (5 bases). Germline values: CDR1 MDHEN, CDR2 SYDVKM. Trimming shortened V by 7 bases and J by 2 bases, and 8 bases separated the two germline ends. CDR3 length: 12 amino acids. CDR3 amino acids: CASNRGNTEAFF. The CDR3 DNA is TGTGCCAGCAATAGGGGAAACACTGAAGCTTTCTTT.